This record covers a single TCR beta chain. Its specificity is not known. This record comes from a study of shared clonotypes between healthy human individuals. Measured with immunoSEQ multiplex PCR; TCRdb has only the in-frame clones, and not every one. This sample carries under 650,000 clones, 95% to 97% of them seen once, and the ten largest clones take roughly 0.06%. Study findings and constraints: Only blood was sampled, and tissue TCR repertoires likely differ from blood ones.

Source material: naive CD4+ T cells sorted from blood. Subset here: CD45RA+ positively selected. The TCR sequence derives from a young woman in good health.

The CDR3 DNA is TGTGCCAGCAGCAGGGGTCCCGCGACTGAAGCTTTCTTT. This sequence encodes CASSRGPATEAFF. The chain joins TRBV5-4 to TRBJ1-1; tentatively, D is TRBD1 (5 bases). V shed 4 bases and J shed 5 bases, with 12 bases lying between them. CDR1 and CDR2 from the germline V gene are SGHNT and YYREEE (reference sequence). The CDR3 is 13 residues long.